This T cell receptor (beta chain) was recovered during a study of blood T cells in healthy people across ages. Study-level results: Older individuals had lower TCR beta diversity per million T cells (the decline was roughly linear). Strong correlation linked observed beta diversity and percent naive T cells.

Trimming took off 3 bases at V and 0 bases at J, with 14 bases between the two ends. The germline CDR1 and CDR2 sequences are MNHEY and SVGEGT. The CDR3 is 16 residues long. The sample providers were healthy Caucasian people from Russia, aged roughly 6 to 95. The total RNA that was extracted per sample amounted to at least 5.5 micrograms. Through a sample-barcoded 5' primer and a J-beta primer mix, a second PCR was run for roughly 7 to 11 cycles. TCRdb called the 5' RACE reads again in MiXCR, with one record for every CDR3 protein. The data contain about 1 million distinct CDR3 sequences, less than 50% of them singletons. This clonotype was found a few times. Its antigen is not known.

The TCR was taken from a woman aged 60-75 years in good health. The V and J genes are TRBV6-2 or TRBV6-3 and TRBJ2-5; unclear D gene. The sequenced sample was blood. CDR3 coding DNA: TGTGCCAGCAGTTATCGTGCCCACCTGTACCAAGAGACCCAGTACTTC. Translated, it gives CASSYRAHLYQETQYF.